This TCR beta chain stems from a study of T cells in localized non-small cell lung cancer. Study-level findings and limits: As only one tumor region underwent sequencing, heterogeneity remains possible. Longer overall survival was seen with higher T cell density measured in blood. Adjacent lung tissue had a median roughly 55 of the top 100 clones found in the tumor.

Germline V CDR1 and CDR2: MGHRA, YSYEKL. The CDR3 contains 16 residues. Deletions cut 2 bases from V and 5 bases from J, with 15 bases between. Concerning this clone itself: The antigen is not known.

TCRdb's table, derived via immunoSEQ multiplex PCR, lists solely in-frame clones and lacks some. Among tens of thousands of clones listed, roughly 87% were seen once. Sequences were derived from peripheral blood, sampled before any cancer treatment. The sequence was obtained from a man aged 40-75 years with stage I squamous cell lung carcinoma. The rearrangement links TRBV4-1 to TRBJ1-4; possibly TRBD1 for D (5 bases). In DNA form, the CDR3 reads TGCGCCAGCAGCCAACTTGGGAGCAGGGTGAATGAAAAACTGTTTTTT. Translating gives CASSQLGSRVNEKLFF.